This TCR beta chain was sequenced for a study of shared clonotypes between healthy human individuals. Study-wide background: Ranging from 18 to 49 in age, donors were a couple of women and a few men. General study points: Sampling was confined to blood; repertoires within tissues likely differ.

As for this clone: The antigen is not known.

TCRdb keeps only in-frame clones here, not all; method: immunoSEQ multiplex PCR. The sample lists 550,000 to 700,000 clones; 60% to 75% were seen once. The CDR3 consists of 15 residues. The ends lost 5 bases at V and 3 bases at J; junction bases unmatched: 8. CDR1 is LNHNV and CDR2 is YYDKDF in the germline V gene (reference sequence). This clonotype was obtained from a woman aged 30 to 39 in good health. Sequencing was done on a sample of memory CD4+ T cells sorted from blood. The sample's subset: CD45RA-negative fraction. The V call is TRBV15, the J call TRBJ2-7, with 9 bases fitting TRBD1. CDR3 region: CATSWGQGDFYEQYF. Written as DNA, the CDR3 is TGTGCCACCAGCTGGGGACAGGGCGATTTCTACGAGCAGTACTTC.